These 18 T cell receptor beta chains share one sample of origin, sequenced in a study of cytomegalovirus exposure and HLA in healthy donors. PCR primers comprised 60 Vbeta and 13 Jbeta primers. Here immunoSEQ multiplex PCR was the method, and the copy in TCRdb shows in-frame clones only, minus some. The repertoire has 200,000 to 250,000 clones, around four fifths of them found once; the top ten carry 0.71%. The sequenced sample consisted of PBMCs. The receptor source for this set is a boy younger than 10 in good health and CMV-seronegative.

This chain links TRBV9 with TRBJ1-1; a possible D gene is TRBD1 (6 bases). Germline CDR1 SGDLS, CDR2 YYNGEE. This CDR3 spans 13 amino acids. Trimming shortened V by 1 base and J by 5 bases, and 9 bases separated the two germline ends. The CDR3 loop reads CASSVSQGTEAFF. The CDR3 DNA sequence: TGTGCCAGCAGCGTAAGCCAGGGGACTGAAGCTTTCTTT.

The rearrangement links TRBV2 to TRBJ1-5, with 9 bases that match TRBD1. This CDR3 comprises 16 residues. Germline trimming cut 6 bases from V and 4 bases from J; bases unmatched to any gene: 10. Germline V gene data show CDR1 as SNHLY and CDR2 as FYNNEI. The DNA for the CDR3 is TGTGCCAGCAGCACCGGGACAGGGATGGGAAATCAGCCCCAGCATTTT. Translated, it gives CASSTGTGMGNQPQHF.

CDR3 nucleotide sequence: TGTGCCAGCAGCTTGGGACATAACTATGGCTACACCTTC. Translated: CASSLGHNYGYTF. The V call is TRBV5-5, the J call TRBJ1-2; no reliable D call. The CDR3 sequence is 13 residues long. Per germline, CDR1 SGHKS and CDR2 YYEKEE (reference sequence). Trimming cost V 0 bases and J 1 base, with 4 bases left between them.

The gene calls are TRBV5-1 and TRBJ2-7; D is unresolved. The CDR3 runs to 13 residues. CDR1 is SGHRS and CDR2 is YFSETQ in the germline V gene. V lost 5 bases to trimming and J lost 1 base, with 10 bases between them. This CDR3 is CASRWSASYEQYF. The CDR3 DNA sequence: TGCGCCAGCAGGTGGAGCGCGTCCTACGAGCAGTACTTC.

The rearrangement uses TRBV4-2 and TRBJ2-3; 9 nucleotides line up with TRBD2. This CDR3 contains 18 residues. CDR1 is LGHNA, CDR2 YNFKEQ, per germline. Unmatched junction bases numbered 9, after V lost 0 bases and J lost 2 bases. The CDR3 nucleotides are TGTGCCAGCAGCCAAGAAGGGCGGGGGGGCGGTTACACAGATACGCAGTATTTT. Its translation: CASSQEGRGGGYTDTQYF.

This clone was seen a handful of times. The V and J genes are TRBV6-6 and TRBJ2-7, with 8 positions matching TRBD1. Germline V gives CDR1 MNHNY, CDR2 SVGAGI (reference sequence). The V segment lost 6 bases and the J segment 0 bases; nucleotides outside the gene matches: 10. The length of the CDR3 is 16 residues. This CDR3 reads CASSPGTGILSYEQYF. As DNA, the CDR3 is TGTGCCAGCAGCCCCGGGACAGGAATCCTCTCCTACGAGCAGTACTTC.

This clone appeared once. The chain links TRBV15 to TRBJ1-1, with 7 bases matching TRBD1. After removal of 0 bases from V and 4 bases from J, the junction contained 5 bases not matched to a gene. CDR3 length: 15 residues. Per the germline V gene, CDR1 is LNHNV and CDR2 is YYDKDF (reference sequence). CDR3 protein: CATSRDSTGFTEAFF. The DNA of the CDR3 is TGTGCCACCAGCAGAGATTCGACAGGGTTCACTGAAGCTTTCTTT.

The chain has TRBV5-4 and TRBJ2-7; D gene unclear. The V end was cut by 4 bases, the J end by 3 bases, with 14 bases between. Germline V CDR1 and CDR2: SGHNT, YYREEE (reference sequence). This CDR3 has 14 amino acids. The chain's CDR3 is CASSPNFGDYEQYF. The CDR3 bases are TGTGCCAGCAGCCCAAATTTCGGTGACTACGAGCAGTACTTC.

The genes are TRBV5-1 and TRBJ2-5; D unclear. The end of the DNA aligns better with TRBJ2-7, so the J call may be wrong. CDR3 length equals 11 residues. The germline V gene has CDR1 SGHRS and CDR2 YFSETQ. Written as DNA, the CDR3 is TGCGCCAGCAGCTTGGAATCCGAGCAGTACTTC. It is translated as CASSLESEQYF.

There are a few counts of this clone. V usage is TRBV27 and J usage is TRBJ2-6, with 9 nucleotides matching TRBD2. Losses at the gene ends were 5 bases for V and 4 bases for J; bases not matched to a gene: 6. The CDR3 extends over 16 amino acids. The germline CDR1 and CDR2 sequences are MNHEY and SMNVEV (reference sequence). Written as DNA, the CDR3 is TGTGCCAGCAGTCCCAAAGCGGGAGGCGGGGCCAACGTCCTGACTTTC. It is translated as CASSPKAGGGANVLTF.

This clone was observed once. This chain uses TRBV25-1 with TRBJ2-5; a weak D match, TRBD1 (5 bases). V was clipped by 4 bases and J by 5 bases, with 14 bases between them. The CDR3 length is 14 residues. Germline CDR1 is MGHDK and CDR2 is SYGVNS. The DNA for the CDR3 is TGTGCCAGCAGTGTCGACCAGGGCCGGGAGACCCAGTACTTC. This codes for CASSVDQGRETQYF.

The CDR3 DNA reads as TGTGCCAGCAGCCCGGGACTCACCTTTCTGGAGCAGTTCTTC. Translation gives CASSPGLTFLEQFF. The chain employs TRBV27 and TRBJ2-1, with a possible D match to TRBD2 (6 bases). The germline CDR1 and CDR2 sequences are MNHEY and SMNVEV (reference sequence). The ends were cut back, 6 bases at V and 10 bases at J, with 19 bases in the middle. The CDR3 runs to 14 residues.

V and J are TRBV6-5 and TRBJ2-5; D is unresolved. The germline V gene has CDR1 MNHEY and CDR2 SVGAGI. This CDR3 has 11 amino acids. Trimming shortened V by 8 bases and J by 2 bases, and 6 bases separated the two germline ends. In DNA, the CDR3 is TGTGCCAGCGGGCGTCAAGAGACCCAGTACTTC. It specifies CASGRQETQYF.

The J gene is TRBJ1-1, the V gene TRBV27; TRBD1 is a possible D gene (6 bases). CDR3 length: 14 residues. V lost 5 bases and J 1 base, leaving 11 bases between the germline ends. Germline lookup yields CDR1 MNHEY and CDR2 SMNVEV (reference sequence). The CDR3 nucleotides read TGTGCCAGCAGTCCCCGGGGGGCGAACACTGAAGCTTTCTTT. Translating it yields CASSPRGANTEAFF.

A single count supports this clone. The chain is built from TRBV4-2 and TRBJ1-2; D remains unclear. V was trimmed by 0 bases and J by 3 bases, leaving 11 bases between them. The CDR3 is 15 residues long. In germline, CDR1 is LGHNA, CDR2 YNFKEQ. CDR3 in amino acids: CASSQERGKYYGYTF. The CDR3 region has the DNA TGTGCCAGCAGCCAAGAAAGAGGGAAGTACTATGGCTACACCTTC.

V usage is TRBV11-3 and J usage is TRBJ2-7; TRBD2 is a possible D gene (5 bases). The CDR3 has 15 amino acids. The V end lost 3 bases, the J end lost 2 bases, and 14 bases lay between the germline ends. Looked up from germline, CDR1 is SGHNT and CDR2 is YENEEA. The CDR3 DNA reads TGTGCCAGCAGCTTTTCTCGGACTGTCACCTACGAGCAGTACTTC. It translates to CASSFSRTVTYEQYF.

The chain is built from TRBV2 and TRBJ1-1; D may be TRBD1 (5 bases). V was shortened by 3 bases and J by 10 bases, with 15 bases between the two germline ends. CDR1 SNHLY and CDR2 FYNNEI come from the germline V gene. CDR3 length equals 13 residues. The CDR3 sequence is CASSDLRPGGAFF. The CDR3 region has the DNA TGTGCCAGCAGTGACCTAAGACCGGGGGGAGCTTTCTTT.

In DNA, the CDR3 is TGCGCCAGCAGCCAACACAGGGTGCCCTACGAGCAGTACTTC. This sequence encodes CASSQHRVPYEQYF. The rearrangement uses TRBV10-1 and TRBJ2-7; tentative D call: TRBD1 (6 bases). CDR1 WNHNN and CDR2 SYGVQD come from the germline V gene (reference sequence). This CDR3 spans 14 amino acids. V lost 6 bases and J 2 bases, leaving 14 bases between the germline ends.